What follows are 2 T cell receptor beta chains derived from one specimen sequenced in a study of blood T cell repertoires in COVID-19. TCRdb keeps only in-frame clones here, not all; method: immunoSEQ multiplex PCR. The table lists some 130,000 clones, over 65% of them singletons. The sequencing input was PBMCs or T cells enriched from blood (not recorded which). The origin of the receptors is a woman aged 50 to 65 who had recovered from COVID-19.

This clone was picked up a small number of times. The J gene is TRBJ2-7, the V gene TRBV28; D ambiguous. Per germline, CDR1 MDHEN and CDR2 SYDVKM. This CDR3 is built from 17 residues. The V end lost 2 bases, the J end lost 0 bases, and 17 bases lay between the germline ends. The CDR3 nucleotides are TGTGCCAGCAGTTTAGAGTCGACGGGTCTAACCTCCTACGAGCAGTACTTC. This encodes CASSLESTGLTSYEQYF.

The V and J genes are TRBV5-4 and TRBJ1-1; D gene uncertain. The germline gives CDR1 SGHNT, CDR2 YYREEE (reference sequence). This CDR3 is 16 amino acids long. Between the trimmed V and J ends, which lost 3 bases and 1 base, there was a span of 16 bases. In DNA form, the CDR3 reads TGTGCCAGCAGCTGGGCCCCTGATATTACGAACACTGAAGCTTTCTTT. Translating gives CASSWAPDITNTEAFF.